This T cell receptor (beta chain) was captured by sequencing in a study of shared clonotypes between healthy human individuals. Study conclusions and caveats: On the whole, naive subsets had larger estimated richness than memory subsets had.

Naive CD8 cells lacked CD45RO and underwent positive selection for CCR7, leaving out terminally differentiated effector memory CD45RA+ cells. CDR3 size: 14 residues. V was cut by 5 bases and J by 0 bases, with 7 bases left in between. Germline V lookup: CDR1 MGHDK, CDR2 SYGVNS. In the case of this clone: Its antigen is undetermined.

Generated by immunoSEQ multiplex PCR, the TCRdb table keeps only in-frame clones and is missing some. The sample consists of hundreds of thousands of clones, approximately 97% of them appearing once. Input material: naive CD8+ T cells sorted from blood. This clonotype was sampled from a man under 40 in good health. The chain couples TRBV25-1 to TRBJ2-2, with D hard to call. As DNA, the CDR3 is TGTGCCAGCAGTCCCATCGCGAACACCGGGGAGCTGTTTTTT. This translates into CASSPIANTGELFF. Full variable domain (outside the CDR3, taken from reference TRBV25-1 and TRBJ2-2): EADIYQTPRYLVIGTGKKITLECSQTMGHDKMYWYQQDPGMELHLIHYSYGVNSTEKGDLSSESTVSRIRTEHFPLTLESARPSHTSQYLCASSPIANTGELFFGEGSRLTVL.